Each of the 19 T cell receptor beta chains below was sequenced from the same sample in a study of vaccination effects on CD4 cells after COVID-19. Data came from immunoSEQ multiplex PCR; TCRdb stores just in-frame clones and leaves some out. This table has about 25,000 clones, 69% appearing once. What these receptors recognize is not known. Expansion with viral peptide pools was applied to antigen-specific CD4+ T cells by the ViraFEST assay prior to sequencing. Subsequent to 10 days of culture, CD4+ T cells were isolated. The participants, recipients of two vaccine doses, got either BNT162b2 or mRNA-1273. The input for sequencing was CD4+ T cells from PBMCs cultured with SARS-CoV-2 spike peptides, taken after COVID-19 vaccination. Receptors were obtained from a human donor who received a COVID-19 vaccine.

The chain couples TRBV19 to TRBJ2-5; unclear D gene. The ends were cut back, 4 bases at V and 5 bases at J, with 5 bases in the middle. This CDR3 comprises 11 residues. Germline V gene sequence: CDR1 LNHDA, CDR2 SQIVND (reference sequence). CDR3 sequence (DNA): TGTGCCAGTAGTAGGTGGGAGACCCAGTACTTC. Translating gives CASSRWETQYF.

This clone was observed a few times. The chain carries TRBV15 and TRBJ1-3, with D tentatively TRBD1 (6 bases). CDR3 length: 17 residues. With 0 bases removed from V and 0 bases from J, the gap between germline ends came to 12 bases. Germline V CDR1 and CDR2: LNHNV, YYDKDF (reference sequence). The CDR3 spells CATSRDFGGASGNTIYF. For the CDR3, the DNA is TGTGCCACCAGCAGAGATTTCGGGGGCGCCTCTGGAAACACCATATATTTT.

CDR3 sequence reads: CASSQDVYVGQGEKLFF. CDR3 nucleotides: TGTGCCAGCAGCCAAGACGTGTACGTGGGGCAAGGGGAAAAACTGTTTTTT. V is TRBV4-2 and J is TRBJ1-4; D possibly corresponds to TRBD1 (5 bases). The CDR3 contains 17 residues. The germline gives CDR1 LGHNA, CDR2 YNFKEQ. The ends were cut back, 0 bases at V and 8 bases at J, with 19 bases in the middle.

CDR3 bases: TGCGCCACCAAGCGGATAGCGGGGGGCTCCTACAATGAGCAGTTCTTC. This encodes CATKRIAGGSYNEQFF. J is TRBJ2-1 and V is TRBV5-1; 10 positions agree with TRBD2. CDR1 SGHRS and CDR2 YFSETQ come from the germline V gene. CDR3 size: 16 residues. Trimming cost V 9 bases and J 0 bases; bases outside gene matches: 9.

The CDR3 spells CASSENYEQYF. For the CDR3, the DNA is TGCGCCAGCAGCGAGAATTACGAGCAGTACTTC. The chain has TRBV5-1 and TRBJ2-7; D gene unclear. This CDR3 contains 11 residues. Trimming left V 4 bases short and J 4 bases short, with 6 bases between. Germline CDR1 reads SGHRS; CDR2 reads YFSETQ.

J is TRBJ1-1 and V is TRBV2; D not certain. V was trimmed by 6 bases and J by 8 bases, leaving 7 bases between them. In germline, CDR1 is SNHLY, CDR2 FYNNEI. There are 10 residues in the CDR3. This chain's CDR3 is CASRIGEAFF. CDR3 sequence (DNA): TGTGCCAGCAGGATCGGAGAAGCTTTCTTT.

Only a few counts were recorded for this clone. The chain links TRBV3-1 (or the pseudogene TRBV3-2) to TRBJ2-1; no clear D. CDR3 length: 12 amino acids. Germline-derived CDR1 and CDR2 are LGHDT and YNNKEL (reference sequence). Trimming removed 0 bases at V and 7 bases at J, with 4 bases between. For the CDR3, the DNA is TGTGCCAGCAGCCAAGATTGGAATGAGCAGTTCTTC. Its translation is CASSQDWNEQFF.

The CDR3: CASSLEVGPVEQYF. CDR3 sequence (DNA): TGTGCCAGCAGCTTGGAAGTGGGGCCGGTCGAGCAGTACTTC. The chain has TRBV5-4 and TRBJ2-7; a possible D gene is TRBD1 (5 bases). This CDR3 spans 14 amino acids. Trimming shortened V by 0 bases and J by 6 bases, and 13 bases separated the two germline ends. Germline CDR1 and CDR2: SGHNT and YYREEE (reference sequence).

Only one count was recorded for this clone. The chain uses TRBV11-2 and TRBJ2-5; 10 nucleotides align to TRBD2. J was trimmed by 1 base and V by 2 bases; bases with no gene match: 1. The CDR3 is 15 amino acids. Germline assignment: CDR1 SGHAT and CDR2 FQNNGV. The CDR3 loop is CASSLLAGAQETQYF. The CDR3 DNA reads TGTGCCAGCAGCTTACTAGCGGGGGCCCAAGAGACCCAGTACTTC.

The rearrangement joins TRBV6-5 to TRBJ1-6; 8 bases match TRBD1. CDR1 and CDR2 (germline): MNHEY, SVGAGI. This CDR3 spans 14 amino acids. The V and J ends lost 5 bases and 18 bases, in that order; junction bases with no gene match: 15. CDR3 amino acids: CASSRDRSWGVPHF. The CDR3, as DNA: TGTGCCAGCAGTCGGGACAGGTCCTGGGGTGTCCCCCACTTT.

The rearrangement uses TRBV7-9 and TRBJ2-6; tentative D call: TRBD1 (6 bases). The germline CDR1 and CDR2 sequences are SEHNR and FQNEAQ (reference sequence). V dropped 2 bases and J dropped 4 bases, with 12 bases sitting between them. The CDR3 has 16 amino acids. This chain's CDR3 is CASSLHRVLGANVLTF. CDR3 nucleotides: TGTGCCAGCAGCTTACACAGGGTACTGGGGGCCAACGTCCTGACTTTC.

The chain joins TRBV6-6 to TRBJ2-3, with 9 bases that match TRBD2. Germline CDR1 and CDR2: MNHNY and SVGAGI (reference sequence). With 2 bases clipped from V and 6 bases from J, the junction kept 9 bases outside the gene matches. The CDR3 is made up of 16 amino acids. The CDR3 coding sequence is TGTGCCAGCAGTTACCAGGGCGGGGGGGGCCCGGATACGCAGTATTTT. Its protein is CASSYQGGGGPDTQYF.

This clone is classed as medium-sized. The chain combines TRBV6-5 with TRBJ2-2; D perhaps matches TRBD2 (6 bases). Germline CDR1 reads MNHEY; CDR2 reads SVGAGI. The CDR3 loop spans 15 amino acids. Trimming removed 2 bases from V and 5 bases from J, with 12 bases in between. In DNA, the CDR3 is TGTGCCAGCAGTTACAAGGGACTTCGTACCGGGGAGCTGTTTTTT. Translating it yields CASSYKGLRTGELFF.

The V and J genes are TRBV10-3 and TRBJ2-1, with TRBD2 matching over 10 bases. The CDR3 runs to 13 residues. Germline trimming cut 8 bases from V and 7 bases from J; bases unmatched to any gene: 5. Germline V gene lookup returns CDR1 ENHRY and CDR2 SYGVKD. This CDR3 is CAIGASGSNEQFF. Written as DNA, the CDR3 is TGTGCCATCGGGGCTAGCGGGAGTAATGAGCAGTTCTTC.

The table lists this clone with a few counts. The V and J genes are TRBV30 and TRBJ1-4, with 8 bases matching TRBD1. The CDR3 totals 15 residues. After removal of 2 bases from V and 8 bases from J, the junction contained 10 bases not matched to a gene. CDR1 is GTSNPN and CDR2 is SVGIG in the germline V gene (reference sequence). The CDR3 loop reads CAWSLGQGFREKLFF. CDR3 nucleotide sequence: TGTGCCTGGAGTCTTGGACAGGGTTTTAGGGAAAAACTGTTTTTT.

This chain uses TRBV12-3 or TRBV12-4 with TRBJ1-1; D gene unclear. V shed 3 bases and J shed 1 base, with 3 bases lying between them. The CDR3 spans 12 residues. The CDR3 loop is CASSFENTEAFF. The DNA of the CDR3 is TGTGCCAGCAGTTTTGAGAACACTGAAGCTTTCTTT.

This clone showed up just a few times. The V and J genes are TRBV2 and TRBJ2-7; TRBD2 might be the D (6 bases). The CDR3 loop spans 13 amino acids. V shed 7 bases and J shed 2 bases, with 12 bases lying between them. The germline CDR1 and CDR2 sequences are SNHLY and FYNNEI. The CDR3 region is CASKRGETYEQYF. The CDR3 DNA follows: TGTGCCAGCAAGCGCGGGGAGACCTACGAGCAGTACTTC.

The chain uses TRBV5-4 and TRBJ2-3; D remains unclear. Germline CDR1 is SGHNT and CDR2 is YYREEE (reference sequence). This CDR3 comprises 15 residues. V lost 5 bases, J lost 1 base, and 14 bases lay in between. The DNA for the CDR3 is TGTGCCAGCAGTCCCATGGGTGGGCGCACAGATACGCAGTATTTT. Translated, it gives CASSPMGGRTDTQYF.

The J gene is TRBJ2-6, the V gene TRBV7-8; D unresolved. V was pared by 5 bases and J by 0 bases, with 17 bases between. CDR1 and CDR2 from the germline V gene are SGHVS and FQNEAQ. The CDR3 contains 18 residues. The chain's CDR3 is CASSPGWGFGSGANVLTF. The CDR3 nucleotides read TGTGCCAGCAGCCCTGGGTGGGGATTTGGCTCTGGGGCCAACGTCCTGACTTTC.